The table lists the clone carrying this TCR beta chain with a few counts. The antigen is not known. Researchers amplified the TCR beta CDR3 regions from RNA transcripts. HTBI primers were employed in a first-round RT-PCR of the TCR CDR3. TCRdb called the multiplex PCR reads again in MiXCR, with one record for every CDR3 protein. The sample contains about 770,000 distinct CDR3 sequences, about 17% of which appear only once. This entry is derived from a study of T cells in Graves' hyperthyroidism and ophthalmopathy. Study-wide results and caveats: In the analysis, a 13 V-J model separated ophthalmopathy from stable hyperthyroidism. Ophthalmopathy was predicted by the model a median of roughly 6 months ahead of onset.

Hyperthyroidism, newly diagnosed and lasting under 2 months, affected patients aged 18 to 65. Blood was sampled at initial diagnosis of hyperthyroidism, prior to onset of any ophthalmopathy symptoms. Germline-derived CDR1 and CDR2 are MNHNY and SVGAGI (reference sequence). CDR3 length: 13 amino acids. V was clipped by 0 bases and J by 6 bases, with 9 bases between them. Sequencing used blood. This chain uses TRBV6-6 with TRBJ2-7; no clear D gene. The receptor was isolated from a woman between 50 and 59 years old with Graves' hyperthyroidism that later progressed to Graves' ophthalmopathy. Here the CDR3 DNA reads TGTGCCAGCAGTTACTCCCCCCGGACCGAGCAGTACTTC. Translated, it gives CASSYSPRTEQYF.